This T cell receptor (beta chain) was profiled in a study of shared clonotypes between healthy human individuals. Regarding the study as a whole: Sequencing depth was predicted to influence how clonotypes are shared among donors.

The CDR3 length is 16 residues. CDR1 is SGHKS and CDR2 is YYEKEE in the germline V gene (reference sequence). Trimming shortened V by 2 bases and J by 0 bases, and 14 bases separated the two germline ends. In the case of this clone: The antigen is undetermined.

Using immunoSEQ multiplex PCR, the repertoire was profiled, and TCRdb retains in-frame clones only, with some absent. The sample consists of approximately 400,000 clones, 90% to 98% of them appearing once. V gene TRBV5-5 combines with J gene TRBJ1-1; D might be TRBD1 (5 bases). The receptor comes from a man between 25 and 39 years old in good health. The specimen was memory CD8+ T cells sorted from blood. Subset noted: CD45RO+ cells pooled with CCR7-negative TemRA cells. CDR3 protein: CASSLNRAGMNTEAFF. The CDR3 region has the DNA TGTGCCAGCAGCTTAAATAGGGCAGGGATGAACACTGAAGCTTTCTTT.